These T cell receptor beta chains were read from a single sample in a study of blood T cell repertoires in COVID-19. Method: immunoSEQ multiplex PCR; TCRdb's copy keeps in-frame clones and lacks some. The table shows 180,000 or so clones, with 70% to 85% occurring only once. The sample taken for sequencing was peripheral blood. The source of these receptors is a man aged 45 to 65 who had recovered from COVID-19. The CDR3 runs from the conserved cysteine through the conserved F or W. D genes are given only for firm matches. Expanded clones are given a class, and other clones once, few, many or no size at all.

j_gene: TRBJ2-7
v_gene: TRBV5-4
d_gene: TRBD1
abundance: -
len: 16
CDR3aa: CASSLGQGGIPYEQYF
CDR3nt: TGTGCCAGCAGCTTGGGACAGGGCGGAATCCCCTACGAGCAGTACTTC

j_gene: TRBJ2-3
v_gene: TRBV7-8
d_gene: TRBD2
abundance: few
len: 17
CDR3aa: CASSLGASGGGADTQYF
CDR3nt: TGTGCCAGCAGCTTAGGCGCTTCGGGAGGAGGTGCAGATACGCAGTATTTT

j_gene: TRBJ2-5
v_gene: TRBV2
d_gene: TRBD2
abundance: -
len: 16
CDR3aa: CASSIGTSGSQETQYF
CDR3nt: TGTGCCAGCAGTATAGGGACTAGCGGGAGTCAAGAGACCCAGTACTTC

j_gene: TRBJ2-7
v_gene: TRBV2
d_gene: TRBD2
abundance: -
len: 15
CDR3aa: CASNTPGLAGDEQYF
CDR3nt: TGTGCCAGCAATACCCCGGGACTAGCGGGAGACGAGCAGTACTTC

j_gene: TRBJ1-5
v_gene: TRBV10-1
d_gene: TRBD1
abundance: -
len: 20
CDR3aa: CASSTPGGQGARRFNQPQHF
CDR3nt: TGCGCCAGCAGTACCCCCGGCGGACAGGGGGCAAGGAGGTTCAATCAGCCCCAGCATTTT

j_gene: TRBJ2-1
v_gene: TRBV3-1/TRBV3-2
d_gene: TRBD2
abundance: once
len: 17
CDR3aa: CASSQEWGGSSYNEQFF
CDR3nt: TGTGCCAGCAGCCAAGAATGGGGGGGAAGCTCCTACAATGAGCAGTTCTTC

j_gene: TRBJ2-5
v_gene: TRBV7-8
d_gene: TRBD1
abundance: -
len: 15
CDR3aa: CASSPMTGNQETQYF
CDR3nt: TGTGCCAGCAGCCCGATGACAGGGAACCAAGAGACCCAGTACTTC

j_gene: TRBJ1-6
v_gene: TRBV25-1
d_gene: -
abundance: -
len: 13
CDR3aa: CATSRDGNSPLHF
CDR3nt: TGTGCGACGTCGCGGGACGGTAATTCACCCCTCCACTTT

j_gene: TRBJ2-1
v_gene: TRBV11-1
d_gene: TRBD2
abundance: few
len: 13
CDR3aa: CASSFGGGNEQFF
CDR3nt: TGTGCCAGCAGCTTTGGGGGGGGCAATGAGCAGTTCTTC

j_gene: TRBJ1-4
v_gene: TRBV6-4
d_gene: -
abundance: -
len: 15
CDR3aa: CASSKGIGANEKLFF
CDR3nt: TGTGCCAGCAGTAAGGGTATCGGGGCTAATGAAAAACTGTTTTTT

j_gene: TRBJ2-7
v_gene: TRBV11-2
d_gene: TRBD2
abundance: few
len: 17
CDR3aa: CASSSTARLAGVDEQYF
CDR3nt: TGTGCCAGCAGCTCCACAGCAAGACTAGCGGGGGTGGACGAGCAGTACTTC

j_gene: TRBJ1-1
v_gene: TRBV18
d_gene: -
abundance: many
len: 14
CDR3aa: CASSPMGGNTEAFF
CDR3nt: TGTGCCAGCTCACCCATGGGGGGGAACACTGAAGCTTTCTTT

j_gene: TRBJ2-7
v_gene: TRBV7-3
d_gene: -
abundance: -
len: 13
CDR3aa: CASSLNLGDEQYF
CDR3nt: TGTGCCAGCAGCTTAAATTTAGGGGACGAGCAGTACTTC

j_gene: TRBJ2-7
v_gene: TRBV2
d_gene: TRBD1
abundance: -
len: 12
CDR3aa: CASRRTGIRQYF
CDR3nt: TGTGCCAGCAGGAGGACAGGCATTCGGCAGTACTTC

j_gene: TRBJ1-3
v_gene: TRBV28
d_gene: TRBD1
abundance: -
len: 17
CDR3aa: CASSFHGTGGIGNTIYF
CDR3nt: TGTGCCAGCAGTTTTCACGGGACAGGGGGAATTGGAAACACCATATATTTT

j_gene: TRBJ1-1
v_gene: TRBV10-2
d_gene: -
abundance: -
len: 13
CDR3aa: CASSPTGPDNVIF
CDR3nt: TGCGCCAGCAGTCCGACAGGCCCGGACAACGTTATCTTT

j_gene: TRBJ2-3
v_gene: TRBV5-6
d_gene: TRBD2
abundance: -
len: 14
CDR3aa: CASSLSGRADTQYF
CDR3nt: TGTGCCAGCAGCCTTAGCGGGAGGGCAGATACGCAGTATTTT

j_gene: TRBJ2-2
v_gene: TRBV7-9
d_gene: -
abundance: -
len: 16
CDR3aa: CASSFVDNWNTGELFF
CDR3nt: TGTGCCAGCAGCTTCGTGGACAACTGGAACACCGGGGAGCTGTTTTTT

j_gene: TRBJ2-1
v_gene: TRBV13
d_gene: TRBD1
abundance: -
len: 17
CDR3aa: CASSLDKPGQGSNEQFF
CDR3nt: TGTGCCAGCAGCTTAGATAAACCGGGACAGGGGTCCAATGAGCAGTTCTTC

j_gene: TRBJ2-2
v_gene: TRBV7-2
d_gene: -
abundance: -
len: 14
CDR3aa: CASSLSPAAGELFF
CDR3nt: TGTGCCAGCAGCTTATCTCCGGCGGCCGGGGAGCTGTTTTTT

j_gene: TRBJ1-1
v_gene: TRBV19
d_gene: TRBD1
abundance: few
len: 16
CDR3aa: CASKTQNRGYGTEAFF
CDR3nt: TGTGCCAGTAAAACTCAGAACAGGGGCTACGGCACTGAAGCTTTCTTT

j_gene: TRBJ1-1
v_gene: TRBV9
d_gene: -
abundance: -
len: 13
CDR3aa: CASSGGGGRAAFF
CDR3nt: TGTGCCAGCAGCGGCGGGGGGGGGCGTGCGGCTTTCTTT

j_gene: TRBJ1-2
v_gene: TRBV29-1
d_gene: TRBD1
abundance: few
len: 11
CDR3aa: CSVGTGGDYTF
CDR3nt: TGCAGCGTTGGGACAGGGGGCGACTACACCTTC

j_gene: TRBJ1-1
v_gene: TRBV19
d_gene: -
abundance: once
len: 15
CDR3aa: CASSISGQGTTEAFF
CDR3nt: TGTGCCAGTAGTATTTCAGGGCAGGGGACGACTGAAGCTTTCTTT

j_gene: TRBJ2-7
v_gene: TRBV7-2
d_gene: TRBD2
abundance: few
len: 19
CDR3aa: CASSLLSVAGVTKSYEQYF
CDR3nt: TGTGCCAGCAGCCTGCTCTCGGTAGCGGGAGTCACCAAATCCTACGAGCAGTACTTC

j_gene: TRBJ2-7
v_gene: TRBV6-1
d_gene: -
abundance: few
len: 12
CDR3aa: CASSEANYEQYF
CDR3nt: TGTGCCAGCAGTGAAGCCAACTACGAGCAGTACTTC

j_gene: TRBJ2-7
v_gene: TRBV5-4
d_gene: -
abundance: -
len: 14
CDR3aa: CASSQVGGSYEQYF
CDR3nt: TGTGCCAGCAGCCAGGTCGGGGGCTCCTACGAGCAGTACTTC

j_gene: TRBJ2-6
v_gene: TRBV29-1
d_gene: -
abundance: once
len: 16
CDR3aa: CSVRTNYLSGANVLTF
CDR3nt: TGCAGCGTCCGGACAAACTACCTCTCTGGGGCCAACGTCCTGACTTTC

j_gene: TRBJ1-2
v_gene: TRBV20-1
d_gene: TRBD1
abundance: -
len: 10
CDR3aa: CSAQLDRVTF
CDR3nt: TGCAGTGCTCAATTGGACAGGGTGACCTTC

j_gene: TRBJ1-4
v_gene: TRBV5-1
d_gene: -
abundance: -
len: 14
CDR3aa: CASSWDTLNEKLFF
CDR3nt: TGCGCCAGCAGCTGGGACACCCTCAATGAAAAACTGTTTTTT

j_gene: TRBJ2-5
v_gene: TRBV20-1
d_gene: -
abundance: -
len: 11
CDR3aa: CSALAGETQYF
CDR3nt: TGCAGTGCTTTAGCTGGAGAGACCCAGTACTTC

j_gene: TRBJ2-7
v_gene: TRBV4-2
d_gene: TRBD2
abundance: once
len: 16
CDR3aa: CASSQDELRTRREQYF
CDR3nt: TGTGCCAGCAGCCAAGATGAGTTGCGGACTAGGCGCGAGCAGTACTTC

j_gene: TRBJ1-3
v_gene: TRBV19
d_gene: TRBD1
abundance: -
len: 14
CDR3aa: CASNRQGPGNTIYF
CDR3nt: TGTGCCAGTAACCGACAGGGTCCTGGAAACACCATATATTTT

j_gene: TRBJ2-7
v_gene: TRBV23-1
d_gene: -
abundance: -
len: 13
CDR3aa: CASRRSHSYEQYF
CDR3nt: TGCGCCAGTCGGAGGAGTCATTCCTACGAGCAGTACTTC

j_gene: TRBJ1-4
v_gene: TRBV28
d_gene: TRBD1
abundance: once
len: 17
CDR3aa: CASTPRGRGRTNEKLFF
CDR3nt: TGTGCCAGCACCCCCCGGGGCAGGGGGAGGACTAATGAAAAACTGTTTTTT

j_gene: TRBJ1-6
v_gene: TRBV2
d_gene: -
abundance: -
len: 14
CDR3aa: CASSEQGGASPLHF
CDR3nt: TGTGCCAGCAGTGAGCAGGGAGGGGCTTCACCCCTCCACTTT

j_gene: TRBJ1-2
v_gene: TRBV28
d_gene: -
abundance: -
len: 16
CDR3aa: CASSRVGGESNYGYTF
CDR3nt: TGTGCCAGCAGCCGCGTAGGGGGGGAGTCTAACTATGGCTACACCTTC

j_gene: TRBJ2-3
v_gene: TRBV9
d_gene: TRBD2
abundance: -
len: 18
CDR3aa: CASSVALGTSLWKDTQYF
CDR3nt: TGTGCCAGCAGCGTAGCTTTGGGGACTAGCTTGTGGAAAGATACGCAGTATTTT

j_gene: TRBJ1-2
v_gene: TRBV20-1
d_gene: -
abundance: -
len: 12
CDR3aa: CSASESGYGYTF
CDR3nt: TGCAGTGCTAGTGAATCAGGGTATGGCTACACCTTC

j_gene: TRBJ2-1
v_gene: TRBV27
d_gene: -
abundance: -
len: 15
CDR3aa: CASSPQQGKLNEQFF
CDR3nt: TGTGCCAGCAGTCCTCAGCAGGGTAAACTCAATGAGCAGTTCTTC

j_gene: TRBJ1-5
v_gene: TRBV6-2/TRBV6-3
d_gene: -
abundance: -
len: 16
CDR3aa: CASSYGRLYSNQPQHF
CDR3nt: TGTGCCAGCAGTTATGGCCGACTTTATAGCAATCAGCCCCAGCATTTT

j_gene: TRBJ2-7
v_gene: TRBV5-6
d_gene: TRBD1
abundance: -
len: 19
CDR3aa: CASSPGTPPPGQLSYEQYF
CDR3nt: TGTGCCAGCAGCCCAGGTACCCCCCCACCGGGACAGCTCTCCTACGAGCAGTACTTC

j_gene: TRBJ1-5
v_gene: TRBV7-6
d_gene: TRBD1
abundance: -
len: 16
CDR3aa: CASSPSGGRGNQPQHF
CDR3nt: TGTGCCAGCAGCCCCTCAGGGGGAAGGGGCAATCAGCCCCAGCATTTT

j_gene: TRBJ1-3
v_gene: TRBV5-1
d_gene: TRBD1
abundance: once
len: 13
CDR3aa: CASSWTQGDTIYF
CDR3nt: TGCGCCAGCAGTTGGACCCAGGGGGACACCATATATTTT

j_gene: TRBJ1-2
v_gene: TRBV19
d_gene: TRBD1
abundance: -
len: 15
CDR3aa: CASSDPGTGRSGYTF
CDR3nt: TGTGCCAGTAGCGACCCTGGGACAGGTCGAAGTGGCTACACCTTC

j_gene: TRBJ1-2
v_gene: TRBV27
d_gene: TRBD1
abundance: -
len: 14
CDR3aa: CASRTGTGSYGYTF
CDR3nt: TGTGCCAGCAGAACCGGGACAGGGAGCTATGGCTACACCTTC

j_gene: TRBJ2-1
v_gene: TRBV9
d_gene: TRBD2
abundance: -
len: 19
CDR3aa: CASSVQAGDYSTSYNEQFF
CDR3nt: TGTGCCAGCAGCGTACAAGCGGGAGATTATTCGACCTCCTACAATGAGCAGTTCTTC

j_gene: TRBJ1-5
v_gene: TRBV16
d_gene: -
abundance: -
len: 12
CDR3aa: CASSPQAQPQHF
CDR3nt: TGTGCCAGCAGCCCCCAGGCGCAGCCCCAGCATTTT

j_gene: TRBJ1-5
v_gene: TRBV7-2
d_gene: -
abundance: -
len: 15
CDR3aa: CASSSMWGGNQPQHF
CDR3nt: TGTGCCAGCAGCAGCATGTGGGGCGGCAATCAGCCCCAGCATTTT

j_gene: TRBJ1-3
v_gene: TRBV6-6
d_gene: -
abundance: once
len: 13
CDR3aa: CASSRQVGNTIYF
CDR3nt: TGTGCCAGCAGTAGACAGGTCGGAAACACCATATATTTT

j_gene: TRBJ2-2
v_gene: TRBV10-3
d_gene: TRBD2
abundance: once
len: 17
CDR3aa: CAIRHGLADENTGELFF
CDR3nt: TGTGCCATCAGACACGGACTAGCGGACGAGAACACCGGGGAGCTGTTTTTT

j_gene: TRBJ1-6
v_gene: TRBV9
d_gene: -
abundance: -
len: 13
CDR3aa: CASSVGDTPPLHF
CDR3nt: TGTGCCAGCAGCGTAGGCGATACTCCACCCCTCCACTTT

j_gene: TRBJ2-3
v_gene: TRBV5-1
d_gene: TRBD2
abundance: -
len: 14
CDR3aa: CASSPGLGVNTQYF
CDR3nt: TGCGCCAGCAGCCCGGGACTAGGGGTGAATACGCAGTATTTT

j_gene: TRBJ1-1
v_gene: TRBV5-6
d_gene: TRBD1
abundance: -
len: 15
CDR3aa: CASSFIDRDNTEAFF
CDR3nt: TGTGCCAGCAGCTTCATCGACAGGGATAACACTGAAGCTTTCTTT

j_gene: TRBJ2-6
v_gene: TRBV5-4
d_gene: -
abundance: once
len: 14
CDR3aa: CASSLFNGANVLTF
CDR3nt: TGTGCCAGCAGCTTGTTTAATGGGGCCAACGTCCTGACTTTC

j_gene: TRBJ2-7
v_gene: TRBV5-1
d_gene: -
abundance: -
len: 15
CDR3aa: CASSDNRGGAYEQYF
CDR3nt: TGCGCCAGCAGCGACAACAGGGGGGGAGCTTACGAGCAGTACTTC

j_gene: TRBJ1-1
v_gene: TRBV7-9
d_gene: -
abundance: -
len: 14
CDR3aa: CASSGRQMNTEAFF
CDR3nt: TGTGCCAGCAGCGGAAGACAGATGAACACTGAAGCTTTCTTT

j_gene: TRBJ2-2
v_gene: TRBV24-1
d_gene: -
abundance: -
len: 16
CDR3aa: CATSDQRKGDTGELFF
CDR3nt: TGTGCCACCAGTGATCAGCGTAAAGGGGACACCGGGGAGCTGTTTTTT

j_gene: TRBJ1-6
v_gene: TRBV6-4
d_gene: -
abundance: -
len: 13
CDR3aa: CASGWGPNSPLHF
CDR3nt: TGTGCCAGCGGTTGGGGGCCCAATTCACCCCTCCACTTT

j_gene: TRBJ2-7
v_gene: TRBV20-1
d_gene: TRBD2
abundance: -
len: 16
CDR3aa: CSASGSGTSFSYEQYF
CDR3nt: TGCAGTGCTAGTGGTTCTGGGACTAGTTTCTCCTACGAGCAGTACTTC